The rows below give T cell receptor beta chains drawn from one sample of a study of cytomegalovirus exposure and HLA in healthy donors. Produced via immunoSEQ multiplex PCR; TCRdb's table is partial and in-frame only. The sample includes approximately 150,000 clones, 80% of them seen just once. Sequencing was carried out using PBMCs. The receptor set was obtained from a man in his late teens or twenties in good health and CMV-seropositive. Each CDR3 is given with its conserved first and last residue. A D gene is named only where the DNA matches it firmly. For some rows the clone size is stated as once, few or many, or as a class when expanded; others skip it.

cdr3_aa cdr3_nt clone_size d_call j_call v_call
CASREGQGYEQYF TGTGCCAGCAGGGAGGGACAGGGTTACGAGCAGTACTTC - TRBD1 TRBJ2-7 TRBV2
CASSFQAGNTEAFF TGTGCCAGCAGTTTTCAGGCGGGAAACACTGAAGCTTTCTTT - - TRBJ1-1 TRBV27
CAISEPDLSGGNTIYF TGTGCCATCAGTGAGCCGGACCTCTCAGGGGGAAACACCATATATTTT - - TRBJ1-3 TRBV10-3
CASSEASGSERRWEQYF TGTGCCAGCAGTGAAGCTAGCGGGAGTGAACGACGATGGGAGCAGTACTTC - TRBD2 TRBJ2-7 TRBV2
CAWSTGTQSKFF TGTGCCTGGAGTACCGGGACACAATCAAAGTTCTTC - - TRBJ2-1 TRBV30
CSSSLGSGTGEFGQPQHF TGTTCCAGCAGCTTAGGGTCCGGGACAGGGGAGTTCGGTCAGCCCCAGCATTTT - TRBD1 TRBJ1-5 TRBV7-9
CSSSVPAGGAGANVLTF TGTTCCAGCAGCGTACCGGCAGGGGGCGCTGGGGCCAACGTCCTGACTTTC - TRBD1 TRBJ2-6 TRBV7-9
CASSQVDVGTVKSTQYF TGTGCCAGCAGCCAAGTTGATGTAGGGACAGTAAAGAGTACCCAGTACTTC - TRBD1 TRBJ2-5 TRBV4-2
CASRPLAGVSYEQYF TGTGCCAGCAGACCCCTAGCGGGGGTATCCTACGAGCAGTACTTC once TRBD2 TRBJ2-7 TRBV2
CASSRPPGRASSYNEQFF TGTGCCAGCAGCCGCCCCCCAGGGAGGGCGAGCTCCTACAATGAGCAGTTCTTC - TRBD2 TRBJ2-1 TRBV7-9
CASKGQASTNYGYTF TGTGCCAGCAAAGGACAGGCCTCGACTAACTATGGCTACACCTTC few TRBD1 TRBJ1-2 TRBV6-1
CASSLAGQGLRFEQYF TGTGCCAGCAGCTTAGCGGGGCAGGGCCTACGTTTTGAGCAGTACTTC - - TRBJ2-7 TRBV7-9
CASSLVSVAGEGSPLHF TGTGCCAGCAGCTTAGTCTCGGTGGCAGGGGAGGGTTCACCCCTCCACTTT - - TRBJ1-6 TRBV7-9
CASSAQGGATGEQYF TGTGCCAGCTCAGCACAAGGCGGGGCCACTGGGGAGCAGTACTTC - - TRBJ2-7 TRBV18
CSSSSPGGGRGETQYF TGTTCCAGCAGCTCCCCCGGGGGGGGCAGGGGAGAGACCCAGTACTTC - TRBD2 TRBJ2-5 TRBV7-9
CASREGSGTLYEQYF TGTGCCAGCAGAGAAGGCTCCGGGACACTGTACGAGCAGTACTTC - - TRBJ2-7 TRBV2
CASSLGIRGTEAFF TGTGCCAGCAGCTTAGGGATCCGGGGAACTGAAGCTTTCTTT - - TRBJ1-1 TRBV11-2
CASSLGQGNSYEQYF TGTGCCAGCAGCTTGGGACAGGGAAACTCCTACGAGCAGTACTTC - TRBD1 TRBJ2-7 TRBV7-7
CASRPGGGVPNNEQFF TGTGCCAGCAGGCCGGGCGGGGGGGTCCCTAACAATGAGCAGTTCTTC once TRBD2 TRBJ2-1 TRBV5-4
CSSSPQRGHLLSRAETQYF TGTTCCAGCAGCCCGCAGCGGGGGCACCTTCTTTCGAGGGCAGAGACCCAGTACTTC - TRBD2 TRBJ2-5 TRBV7-9
CASSLGTHNTEAFF TGCGCCAGCAGCTTGGGGACTCATAACACTGAAGCTTTCTTT - - TRBJ1-1 TRBV5-1
CASSPGQGASRNEQFF TGCGCCAGCAGCCCGGGACAGGGGGCAAGTAGGAATGAGCAGTTCTTC - TRBD1 TRBJ2-1 TRBV5-1